This T cell receptor beta chain was retrieved from a study of a mutant IDH1 vaccine in newly diagnosed glioma. Study background: Every participant had undergone radiotherapy, temozolomide, or both before, and most underwent both.

In regard to this clone: Its antigen is as yet unknown.

Only in-frame clones appear in the TCRdb table, and some are missing; sequencing was by immunoSEQ multiplex PCR. This sample yields approximately 80,000 clones, of which 91% are seen a single time; approximately 0.58% belongs to the top ten. Time point noted: week 5, during vaccination. Every vaccine dose comprised 300 ug of mutant IDH1 20-mer peptide plus topical imiquimod. Study findings and constraints: Most patients, approximately 93%, showed vaccine-induced immune responses.

CDR1 is MNHEY, CDR2 SMNVEV, per germline (reference sequence). V gave up 5 bases and J gave up 5 bases, with 18 bases separating them. CDR3 length: 15 amino acids. This chain uses TRBV27 with TRBJ1-1; D possibly corresponds to TRBD1 (5 bases). This specimen was PBMCs, taken from a glioma patient whose treatment included an IDH1 peptide vaccine. This receptor was taken from a woman between 45 and 60 years old with glioma. The CDR3 spells CASSRTRRGETEAFF. Here the CDR3 DNA reads TGTGCCAGCAGTCGGACCCGACGGGGGGAAACTGAAGCTTTCTTT.